This entry describes one T cell receptor (beta chain). These data originate in a study of blood T cell repertoires in COVID-19. Some clones are missing from TCRdb's copy, which holds only in-frame ones; the method was immunoSEQ multiplex PCR. The data contain 90,000 to 100,000 clones, roughly 89% of them singletons. The V gene end was trimmed by 3 bases and the J gene end by 3 bases; junction bases not matched to a gene: 1. The CDR3 has 15 amino acids. Germline assignment: CDR1 MNHEY and CDR2 SMNVEV (reference sequence). The origin of this receptor is a human donor in a cohort sampled during active COVID-19. Sequenced material: peripheral blood. J is TRBJ2-7 and V is TRBV27; 14 bases agree with TRBD2. CDR3: CASSLGTSGSYEQYF. Written as DNA, the CDR3 is TGTGCCAGCAGTTTGGGGACTAGCGGGAGCTACGAGCAGTACTTC.